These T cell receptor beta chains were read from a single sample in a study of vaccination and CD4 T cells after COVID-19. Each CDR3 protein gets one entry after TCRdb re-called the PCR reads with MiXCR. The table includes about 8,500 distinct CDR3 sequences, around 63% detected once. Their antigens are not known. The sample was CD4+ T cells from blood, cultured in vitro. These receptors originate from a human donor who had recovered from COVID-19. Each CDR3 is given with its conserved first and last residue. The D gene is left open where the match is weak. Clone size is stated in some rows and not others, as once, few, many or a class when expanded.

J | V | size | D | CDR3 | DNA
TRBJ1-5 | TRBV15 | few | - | CATSRDGGQGYQPQHF | TGTGCCACCAGCAGAGATGGGGGACAAGGTTATCAGCCCCAGCATTTT
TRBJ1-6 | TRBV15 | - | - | CATSRGLNSPFHF | TGTGCCACCAGCAGAGGACTTAATTCACCCTTCCACTTT
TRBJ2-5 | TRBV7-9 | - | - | CASSLARQGWGETQYF | TGTGCCAGCAGCTTAGCGCGGCAGGGGTGGGGAGAGACCCAGTACTTC
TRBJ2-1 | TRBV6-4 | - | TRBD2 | CASSPGTRPPNEQFF | TGTGCCAGCAGCCCCGGGACTAGACCACCCAATGAGCAGTTCTTC
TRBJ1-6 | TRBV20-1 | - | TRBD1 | CSVIRDSYSPLHF | TGCAGTGTTATAAGGGACAGTTATTCACCCCTCCACTTT
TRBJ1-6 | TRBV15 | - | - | CATSSKGVLNSPLHF | TGTGCCACCAGCTCAAAGGGGGTTCTGAATTCACCCCTCCACTTT
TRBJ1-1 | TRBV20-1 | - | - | CSVTQGSDTEAFF | TGCAGTGTCACGCAGGGTTCGGACACTGAAGCTTTCTTT
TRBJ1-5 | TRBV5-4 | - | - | CASSLAGNQPQHF | TGTGCCAGCAGCTTGGCGGGCAATCAGCCCCAGCATTTT
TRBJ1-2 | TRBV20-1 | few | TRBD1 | CSAAYRGLGYGYTF | TGCAGTGCGGCTTACAGGGGGCTCGGCTATGGCTACACCTTC
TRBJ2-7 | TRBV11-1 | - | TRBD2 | CASRTGGLTNEQYF | TGTGCCAGCAGGACGGGGGGACTGACAAACGAGCAGTACTTC
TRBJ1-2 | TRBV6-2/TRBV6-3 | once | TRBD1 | CASISLGRGRGGYTF | TGTGCCAGCATCAGCTTGGGCAGGGGGCGTGGTGGCTACACCTTC
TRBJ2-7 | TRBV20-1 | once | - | CSAPVKLYEQYF | TGCAGTGCTCCAGTCAAGCTCTACGAGCAGTACTTC
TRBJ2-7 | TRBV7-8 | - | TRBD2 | CASSLALVLAGGYEQYF | TGTGCCAGCAGCTTAGCGCTGGTCCTAGCGGGAGGATACGAGCAGTACTTC
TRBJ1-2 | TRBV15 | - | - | CATSKDYYGYTF | TGTGCCACCAGCAAAGATTACTATGGCTACACCTTC
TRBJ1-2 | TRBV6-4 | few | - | CASSDRRYGYTF | TGTGCCAGTAGTGACAGACGCTATGGCTACACCTTC
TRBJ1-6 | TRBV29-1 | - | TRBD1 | CSAQTGSGSPLHF | TGCAGCGCACAGACAGGGTCTGGCTCACCCCTCCACTTT
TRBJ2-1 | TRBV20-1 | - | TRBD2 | CSARRRELYNEQFF | TGCAGTGCTCGCCGGCGGGAGCTCTACAATGAGCAGTTCTTC
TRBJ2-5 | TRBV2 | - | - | CASSVQETQYF | TGTGCCAGCAGTGTACAAGAGACCCAGTACTTC
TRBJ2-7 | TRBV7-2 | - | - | CASSLVSGREQYF | TGTGCCAGCAGCTTAGTGTCGGGCCGCGAGCAGTACTTC
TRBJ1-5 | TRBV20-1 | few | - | CSAREMGNQPQHF | TGCAGTGCTAGAGAGATGGGCAATCAGCCCCAGCATTTT
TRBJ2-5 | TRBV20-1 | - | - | CSAPREGAGETQYF | TGCAGTGCCCCCCGGGAGGGGGCGGGGGAGACCCAGTACTTC